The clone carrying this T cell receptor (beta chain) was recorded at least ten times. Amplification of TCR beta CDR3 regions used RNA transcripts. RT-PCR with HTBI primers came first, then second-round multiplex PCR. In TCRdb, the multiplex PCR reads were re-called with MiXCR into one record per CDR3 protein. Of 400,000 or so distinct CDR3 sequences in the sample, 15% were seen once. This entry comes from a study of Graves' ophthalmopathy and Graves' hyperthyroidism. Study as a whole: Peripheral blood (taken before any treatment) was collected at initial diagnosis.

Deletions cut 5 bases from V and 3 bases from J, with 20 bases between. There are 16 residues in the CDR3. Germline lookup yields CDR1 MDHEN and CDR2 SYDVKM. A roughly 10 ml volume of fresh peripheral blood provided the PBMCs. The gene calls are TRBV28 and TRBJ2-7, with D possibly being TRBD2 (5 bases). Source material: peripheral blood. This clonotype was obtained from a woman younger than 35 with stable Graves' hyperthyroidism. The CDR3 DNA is TGTGCCAGCAGTCCTGATTGGGCACGGGGAGTCTACGAGCAGTACTTC. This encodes CASSPDWARGVYEQYF.